These 24 T cell receptor beta chains originate from one sample sequenced in a study of OX40 agonist ivuxolimab in advanced cancers. Here immunoSEQ multiplex PCR was the method, and the copy in TCRdb shows in-frame clones only, minus some. The sample has approximately 76,000 clones, approximately 85% seen once. Material: CD4+ or CD8+ T cells sorted from blood, obtained in a trial of the OX40 agonist ivuxolimab. Receptors originate from an adult with an advanced solid tumor such as melanoma, head and neck, liver or kidney cancer.

This clone was picked up a small number of times. Other DNA sequences in this specimen translate into the identical CDR3. The chain carries TRBV5-1 and TRBJ1-1; TRBD1 is a possible D gene (6 bases). This CDR3 comprises 13 residues. Germline V CDR1 and CDR2: SGHRS, YFSETQ. V was cut by 4 bases and J by 1 base, with 8 bases left in between. The CDR3 sequence is CASSRQENTEAFF. CDR3 DNA: TGCGCCAGCAGCAGACAGGAGAACACTGAAGCTTTCTTT. Full variable domain (missing parts from reference TRBV5-1 and TRBJ1-1): KAGVTQTPRYLIKTRGQQVTLSCSPISGHRSVSWYQQTPGQGLQFLFEYFSETQRNKGNFPGRFSGRQFSNSRSEMNVSTLELGDSALYLCASSRQENTEAFFGQGTRLTVV.

V gene TRBV7-2 combines with J gene TRBJ2-7; 7 nucleotides align to TRBD2. Germline-derived CDR1 and CDR2 are SGHTA and FQGNSA. The CDR3 covers 14 residues. Germline trimming cut 2 bases from V and 12 bases from J; bases unmatched to any gene: 13. The CDR3 DNA sequence: TGTGCCAGCAGCTTAAAGGGCGAGCTACTAGCGTGGTACTTC. Its translation: CASSLKGELLAWYF.

The rearrangement joins TRBV19 to TRBJ2-5; 7 bases map to TRBD2. Germline CDR1 is LNHDA and CDR2 is SQIVND (reference sequence). With V trimmed by 5 bases and J by 5 bases, 11 bases remained unmatched. The CDR3 covers 15 residues. The CDR3, as DNA: TGTGCCAGTAGTCCAACTTGGGGGGGATTGGAGACCCAGTACTTC. Amino acids: CASSPTWGGLETQYF.

This clone was counted a single time. CDR3 loop: CASSQVGTNTEAFF. The CDR3 DNA sequence: TGTGCCAGCAGCCAAGTTGGGACGAACACTGAAGCTTTCTTT. The chain employs TRBV4-2 and TRBJ1-1; D perhaps matches TRBD1 (5 bases). This CDR3 region has 14 residues. The germline gives CDR1 LGHNA, CDR2 YNFKEQ. V was pared by 1 base and J by 1 base, with 7 bases between.

The rearrangement links TRBV9 to TRBJ1-6; no firm D call. The CDR3 runs 16 residues. V lost 0 bases to trimming and J lost 0 bases, with 7 bases between them. Germline CDR1 is SGDLS and CDR2 is YYNGEE. The CDR3 sequence: CASSVGPNSYNSPLHF. The CDR3, as DNA: TGTGCCAGCAGCGTAGGTCCGAACTCCTATAATTCACCCCTCCACTTT.

This chain joins TRBV6-5 and TRBJ1-3; D remains unclear. The CDR3 spans 13 residues. With 8 bases removed from V and 4 bases from J, the gap between germline ends came to 12 bases. Germline lookup yields CDR1 MNHEY and CDR2 SVGAGI. CDR3 bases: TGTGCCAGCGCCTCGGGAGGGGGAAACACCATATATTTT. This encodes CASASGGGNTIYF.

V and J are TRBV11-2 and TRBJ1-2; 8 bases map to TRBD1. The CDR3 runs to 16 residues. V lost 1 base, J lost 4 bases, and 8 bases stayed unmatched. In germline, CDR1 is SGHAT, CDR2 FQNNGV. The chain's CDR3 is CASSLAQPGGGYGYTF. In DNA form, the CDR3 reads TGTGCCAGCAGCTTAGCCCAGCCAGGGGGCGGCTATGGCTACACCTTC.

A single count supports this clone. The V call is TRBV9, the J call TRBJ2-1; D is tentatively TRBD1 or TRBD2 (5 bases each). Germline V gives CDR1 SGDLS, CDR2 YYNGEE. The CDR3 has 14 residues. Trimming shortened V by 2 bases and J by 6 bases, and 12 bases separated the two germline ends. The CDR3 reads CASSVGPSGNEQFF. CDR3 coding DNA: TGTGCCAGCAGCGTGGGACCGTCGGGCAATGAGCAGTTCTTC. The full variable domain, in which reference TRBV9 and TRBJ2-1 provide the parts outside the CDR3, is DSGVTQTPKHLITATGQRVTLRCSPRSGDLSVYWYQQSLDQGLQFLIQYYNGEERAKGNILERFSAQQFPDLHSELNLSSLELGDSALYFCASSVGPSGNEQFFGPGTRLTVL.

V usage is TRBV6-5 and J usage is TRBJ1-2, with TRBD1 as a possible D gene (5 bases). The V end lost 7 bases, the J end lost 7 bases, and 19 bases lay between the germline ends. The CDR3 length is 14 residues. CDR1 is MNHEY and CDR2 is SVGAGI in the germline V gene. The CDR3 protein is CASIAPGTPPGYTF. The CDR3 DNA reads TGTGCCAGCATTGCCCCAGGGACGCCGCCTGGCTACACCTTC.

The chain employs TRBV11-2 and TRBJ2-7, with D possibly being TRBD2 (6 bases). The CDR3 length is 13 residues. Trimming pared 5 bases from V and 6 bases from J, leaving 14 bases between. From germline, CDR1 is SGHAT and CDR2 FQNNGV. The CDR3 sequence is CASSPGVGGEQYF. In DNA form, the CDR3 reads TGTGCCAGCAGCCCGGGGGTGGGGGGCGAGCAGTACTTC.

The chain has TRBV5-1 and TRBJ2-5, with D perhaps given as TRBD1 or TRBD2 (5 bases each). This CDR3 region has 17 residues. V lost 4 bases and J lost 3, with 22 bases in between. From germline, CDR1 is SGHRS and CDR2 YFSETQ. In DNA form, the CDR3 reads TGCGCCAGCAGCCGGAAGCCGCCGGGACGAAAAAAAGAGACCCAGTACTTC. Amino acids: CASSRKPPGRKKETQYF. Complete variable domain (other parts from reference TRBV5-1 and TRBJ2-5): KAGVTQTPRYLIKTRGQQVTLSCSPISGHRSVSWYQQTPGQGLQFLFEYFSETQRNKGNFPGRFSGRQFSNSRSEMNVSTLELGDSALYLCASSRKPPGRKKETQYFGPGTRLLVL.

The chain couples TRBV21-1 to TRBJ2-5. TRBV21-1 is a recognized pseudogene. This CDR3 has 16 amino acids. The CDR3 sequence: CASSKDNLYSPETQYF. CDR3 sequence (DNA): TGTGCCAGCAGCAAAGATAACCTTTATTCTCCAGAGACCCAGTACTTC.

V gene TRBV6-1 combines with J gene TRBJ2-1; the D is unclear. The germline V gene has CDR1 MNHNS and CDR2 SASEGT. V was pared by 3 bases and J by 4 bases, with 4 bases between. The length of the CDR3 is 12 residues. The CDR3 is CASSDSYNEQFF. The CDR3 DNA is TGTGCCAGCAGTGATTCATACAATGAGCAGTTCTTC.

This chain links TRBV18 with TRBJ2-1; 7 nucleotides agree with TRBD1. Germline V lookup: CDR1 KGHSH, CDR2 LQKENI. This CDR3 has 16 residues. With 3 bases clipped from V and 5 bases from J, the junction kept 10 bases outside the gene matches. The CDR3 protein is CASSPYHRGLDNEQFF. In DNA, the CDR3 is TGTGCCAGCTCACCGTATCACAGGGGTTTAGACAATGAGCAGTTCTTC.

CDR3 nucleotides: TGTGCCAGCACCTTGCTCGCAGGGTTCCGAACTGAAGCTTTCTTT. It specifies CASTLLAGFRTEAFF. The V call is TRBV6-5, the J call TRBJ1-1; a possible D gene is TRBD1 (5 bases). The CDR3 runs 15 residues. V gave up 7 bases and J gave up 5 bases, with 20 bases separating them. The germline CDR1 and CDR2 sequences are MNHEY and SVGAGI.

V usage is TRBV30 and J usage is TRBJ1-1; no firm D call. V was cut by 3 bases and J by 1 base, with 9 bases left in between. CDR1 GTSNPN and CDR2 SVGIG come from the germline V gene (reference sequence). CDR3 length: 13 amino acids. The CDR3 reads CAWRWEKNTEAFF. The CDR3 nucleotides read TGTGCCTGGAGGTGGGAGAAGAACACTGAAGCTTTCTTT. Variable domain in full (rest from reference TRBV30 and TRBJ1-1): SQTIHQWPATLVQPVGSPLSLECTVEGTSNPNLYWYRQAAGRGLQLLFYSVGIGQISSEVPQNLSASRPQDRQFILSSKKLLLSDSGFYLCAWRWEKNTEAFFGQGTRLTVV.

The rearrangement links TRBV6-5 to TRBJ2-1; no firm D call. The CDR3 is 12 amino acids. V was clipped by 6 bases and J by 13 bases, with 16 bases between them. Germline V gene lookup returns CDR1 MNHEY and CDR2 SVGAGI. The CDR3 loop reads CASSNPVGIQFF. The CDR3 nucleotides are TGTGCCAGCAGCAACCCGGTGGGAATTCAGTTCTTC.

This chain joins TRBV2 and TRBJ1-2; D is possibly TRBD1 (5 bases). This CDR3 contains 14 residues. Trimming removed 7 bases from V and 4 bases from J, with 16 bases in between. Germline V gene sequence: CDR1 SNHLY, CDR2 FYNNEI. The CDR3 protein is CASTTKLGTYGYTF. The CDR3 region has the DNA TGTGCCAGCACCACAAAACTGGGGACCTATGGCTACACCTTC.

The rearrangement joins TRBV5-1 to TRBJ1-1; D perhaps matches TRBD1 (5 bases). Per germline, CDR1 SGHRS and CDR2 YFSETQ. The CDR3 is 16 residues long. Trimming took off 2 bases at V and 0 bases at J, with 14 bases between the two ends. This CDR3 reads CASSFGQGLMNTEAFF. In nucleotides, the CDR3 is TGCGCCAGCAGCTTCGGGCAGGGATTGATGAACACTGAAGCTTTCTTT.

The chain has TRBV27 and TRBJ1-2, with D perhaps matching TRBD1 (6 bases). The CDR3 has 13 residues. Per germline, CDR1 MNHEY and CDR2 SMNVEV (reference sequence). V was clipped by 2 bases and J by 8 bases, with 12 bases between them. CDR3 loop: CASSLNKGGGYTF. The CDR3 bases are TGTGCCAGCAGTTTAAATAAGGGGGGGGGCTACACCTTC.

This clone was recorded once. The chain links TRBV14 to TRBJ1-2; TRBD1 matches at 7 bases. V shed 1 base and J 5 bases; nucleotides not matched to a gene: 4. Germline CDR1 SGHDN, CDR2 FVKESK. The CDR3 extends over 14 amino acids. The CDR3 nucleotides are TGTGCCAGCAGCCAAGGGCCAGGGGGTTATGGCTACACCTTC. Translated: CASSQGPGGYGYTF.

This chain uses TRBV25-1 with TRBJ1-6, with D tentatively TRBD1 (5 bases). From germline, CDR1 is MGHDK and CDR2 SYGVNS. Trimming cost V 2 bases and J 11 bases, with 13 bases left between them. CDR3 size: 14 residues. The DNA for the CDR3 is TGTGCCAGCAGTGAACGGGGTCGGGGGGCACCCCTCCACTTT. This translates into CASSERGRGAPLHF. The full variable domain, its missing parts supplied by reference TRBV25-1 and TRBJ1-6, is EADIYQTPRYLVIGTGKKITLECSQTMGHDKMYWYQQDPGMELHLIHYSYGVNSTEKGDLSSESTVSRIRTEHFPLTLESARPSHTSQYLCASSERGRGAPLHFGNGTRLTVT.

This clone was observed a few times. The chain joins TRBV19 to TRBJ1-1; D not resolved. V was clipped by 5 bases and J by 0 bases, with 10 bases between them. Germline-derived CDR1 and CDR2 are LNHDA and SQIVND (reference sequence). The CDR3 has 14 amino acids. CDR3 nucleotide sequence: TGTGCCAGTAGTCTAAGTCTCGTGAACACTGAAGCTTTCTTT. Encoded protein: CASSLSLVNTEAFF.

V and J are TRBV9 and TRBJ2-5; 12 nucleotides match TRBD2. The CDR3 totals 15 residues. CDR1 and CDR2 from the germline V gene are SGDLS and YYNGEE. Trimming took 2 bases from V and 4 from J; bases not matched to a gene: 3. CDR3 sequence reads: CASSVLAGGPETQYF. As DNA, the CDR3 is TGTGCCAGCAGCGTCCTAGCGGGAGGGCCAGAGACCCAGTACTTC.